These T cell receptor beta chains were read from a single sample in a study of identical twins. From the 5' RACE reads, TCRdb called clonotypes with MiXCR, one entry per CDR3 protein. Of about 530,000 distinct CDR3 sequences in the sample, about 15% were seen once. This sample also appeared in a second study, on yellow fever vaccine responses in identical twins.

The sequenced material came from CD4+ T cells sorted from blood. The receptor source for this set is a woman aged 18-29 years in good health. Both conserved end residues are part of each CDR3. Each record gives: clone size, V gene, J gene, D gene, CDR3 DNA, CDR3 protein. The D gene is left open where the match is weak. Not every row has a clone size; where given, it reads once, few, many or a size class.

>few|TRBV6-2/TRBV6-3|TRBJ2-1|-
TGTGCCAGCAGTCCGGACACTACGCAGTTCTTC
CASSPDTTQFF
>once|TRBV5-6|TRBJ2-2|-
TGTGCCAGCAGCCCAGATCAGGGTGGGGAGCTGTTTTTT
CASSPDQGGELFF
>-|TRBV5-6|TRBJ2-7|TRBD2
TGTGCCAGTTCCGGGACTAGCGGGATAGGATGGGGCCCCTACGAGCAGTACTTC
CASSGTSGIGWGPYEQYF
>-|TRBV2|TRBJ2-2|TRBD1
TGTGCCAGCAACCAGGACAGGGGGTCCTACACCGGGGAGCTGTTTTTT
CASNQDRGSYTGELFF
>many|TRBV29-1|TRBJ1-1|-
TGCAGCGTTGAAGGCCTGAGCACTGAAGCTTTCTTT
CSVEGLSTEAFF
>-|TRBV10-3|TRBJ2-2|TRBD1
TGTGCCATCAGTGGAGACAGGGGGAACACCGGGGAGCTGTTTTTT
CAISGDRGNTGELFF
>few|TRBV20-1|TRBJ1-2|-
TGCAGTGCTAGAAACAGGGTCAACTATGGCTACACCTTC
CSARNRVNYGYTF
>few|TRBV5-1|TRBJ2-3|-
TGCGCCAGCAGCTTGGTTCCCCTCCAGGCGAGTTTGCACGATACGCAGTATTTT
CASSLVPLQASLHDTQYF
>-|TRBV5-4|TRBJ1-6|TRBD1
TGTGCCAGCAGCCGGACAGGGGTAAATTCACCCCTCCACTTT
CASSRTGVNSPLHF
>once|TRBV20-1|TRBJ2-7|-
TGCAGTGCTAGATTCGGGTCGGGCGAGCAGTACTTC
CSARFGSGEQYF
>-|TRBV20-1|TRBJ1-4|-
TGCAGTGCTGGACAGCATGCAACTAATGAAAAACTGTTTTTT
CSAGQHATNEKLFF
>many|TRBV5-1|TRBJ2-2|-
TGCGCCAGCAGCCCCGGGACTTCAACTGGGGAGCTGTTTTTT
CASSPGTSTGELFF
>-|TRBV7-9|TRBJ2-1|-
TGTGCCAGCAGCCCGAACAGGGTGACCTACAATGAGCAGTTCTTC
CASSPNRVTYNEQFF
>-|TRBV16|TRBJ2-1|-
TGTGCCAGCAGCCATAATTCCCGGGGTGAGCAGTTCTTC
CASSHNSRGEQFF
>few|TRBV7-9|TRBJ2-2|TRBD2
TGTGCCAGCAGCCACACCGGACTAGCAGTGAACACCGGGGAGCTGTTTTTT
CASSHTGLAVNTGELFF
>-|TRBV10-2|TRBJ2-2|TRBD1
TGCGCCAGTAGACCGGGACAGGGGCGTCCCGGGGAGCTGTTTTTT
CASRPGQGRPGELFF
>many|TRBV20-1|TRBJ2-1|-
TGCAGTGCTAGAGATCGCAATGAGCAGTTCTTC
CSARDRNEQFF
>few|TRBV20-1|TRBJ1-1|-
TGCAGTGCTAGAGAGGCGCCAAGGACCAACACTGAAGCTTTCTTT
CSAREAPRTNTEAFF
>few|TRBV5-1|TRBJ2-3|TRBD1
TGCGCCAGCAGCTACCGGGACAGGGAAGCCGATACGCAGTATTTT
CASSYRDREADTQYF
>-|TRBV10-3|TRBJ2-7|TRBD2
TGTGCCACCTCACTAGCGGGAGAAGACGAGCAGTACTTC
CATSLAGEDEQYF
>-|TRBV9|TRBJ1-4|TRBD1
TGTGCCAGCAGCGTCTCGCCCGAGGGGGCGGCTAATGAAAAACTGTTTTTT
CASSVSPEGAANEKLFF
>-|TRBV10-2|TRBJ2-1|TRBD2
TGCGCCAGCAGTGATCCGGGACTAGCGGGAGTTGGTAATGAGCAGTTCTTC
CASSDPGLAGVGNEQFF
>-|TRBV5-1|TRBJ1-2|-
TGCGCCAGCAGGAAGGAGGAGGTTAACTATGGCTACACCTTC
CASRKEEVNYGYTF
>few|TRBV2|TRBJ2-1|TRBD2
TGTGCCAGCACCTATAGCGGGAGGTCCTACAATGAGCAGTTCTTC
CASTYSGRSYNEQFF
>few|TRBV2|TRBJ2-7|-
TGTGCCAGCAGAGGGGACACCCAAAACTCCTACGAGCAGTACTTC
CASRGDTQNSYEQYF
>-|TRBV28|TRBJ2-7|-
TGTGCCAGCACTGAACGCTCGAGGGGCGAGCAGTACTTC
CASTERSRGEQYF
>-|TRBV7-9|TRBJ2-1|TRBD1
TGTGCCAGCAGCCAGACAGGGACAGAACGCTCCTACAATGAGCAGTTCTTC
CASSQTGTERSYNEQFF
>-|TRBV9|TRBJ2-1|-
TGTGCCAGCAGCGTAGCTGGGGGCAGGAGCTACAATGAGCAGTTCTTC
CASSVAGGRSYNEQFF
>-|TRBV5-1|TRBJ2-5|-
TGCGCCAGCAGTCAAGGCGGAGGGGGTGACGAGACCCAGTACTTC
CASSQGGGGDETQYF
>-|TRBV27|TRBJ2-3|-
TGTGCCAGCAGTTTAGGGTCGACTACCCTAGGGGGCACAGATACGCAGTATTTT
CASSLGSTTLGGTDTQYF
>few|TRBV5-1|TRBJ2-7|-
TGCGCCAGCAGCCCCGGACAGAGAGAATCCTACGAGCAGTACTTC
CASSPGQRESYEQYF